This TCR beta chain was observed in a study of naive and memory T cell subsets. Ligated cDNA underwent four rounds of PCR with nested alpha and beta constant region primers and SP2. MiXCR was run by TCRdb on the 5' RACE reads, yielding one entry per CDR3 protein. This table holds tens of thousands of distinct CDR3 sequences, 7.6% found once. The library had UMIs added by 3' ligation of an oligonucleotide to TCR cDNA. CDR1 SGHTA and CDR2 FQGNSA come from the germline V gene. Trimming took 1 base from V and 2 from J, leaving 11 bases between them. CDR3 length: 16 residues. The V gene is TRBV7-2, the J gene TRBJ2-2; no firm D call. The origin of this receptor is a female donor in good health. CDR3 amino acids: CASSLDGAVNTGELFF. The CDR3 DNA reads as TGTGCCAGCAGCTTAGACGGAGCCGTAAACACCGGGGAGCTGTTTTTT. Together with reference TRBV7-2 and TRBJ2-2, the CDR3 gives the full variable domain: GAGVSQSPSNKVTEKGKDVELRCDPISGHTALYWYRQSLGQGLEFLIYFQGNSAPDKSGLPSDRFSAERTGGSVSTLTIQRTQQEDSAVYLCASSLDGAVNTGELFFGEGSRLTVL.